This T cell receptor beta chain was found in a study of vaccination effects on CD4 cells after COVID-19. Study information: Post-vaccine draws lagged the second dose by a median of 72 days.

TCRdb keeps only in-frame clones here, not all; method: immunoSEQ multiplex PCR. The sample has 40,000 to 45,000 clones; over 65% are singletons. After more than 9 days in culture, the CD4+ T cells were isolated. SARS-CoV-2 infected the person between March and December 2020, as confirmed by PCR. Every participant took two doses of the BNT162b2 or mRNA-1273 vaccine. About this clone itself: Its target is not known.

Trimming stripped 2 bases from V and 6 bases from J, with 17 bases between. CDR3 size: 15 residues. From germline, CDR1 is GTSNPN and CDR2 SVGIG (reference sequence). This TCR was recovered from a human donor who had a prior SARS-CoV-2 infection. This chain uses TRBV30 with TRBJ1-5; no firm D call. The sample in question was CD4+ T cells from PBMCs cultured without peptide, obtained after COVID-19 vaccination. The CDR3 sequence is CAWSQGRLAGQPQHF. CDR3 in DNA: TGTGCCTGGAGTCAAGGACGCTTAGCAGGTCAGCCCCAGCATTTT.